This T cell receptor (beta chain) is from a study of technical replicates of blood from several donors. The protocol was immunoSEQ multiplex PCR, while the TCRdb copy is restricted to in-frame clones and leaves out a portion. The repertoire holds 75,000 to 100,000 clones, 90% to 95% seen once, with 0.25% to 0.35% in the top ten. This sequence was found in a human donor in good health. The sequencing sample was made of T cells isolated from PBMCs.

CDR3 in amino acids: CASSLRQGRNTGELFF. CDR3 in DNA: TGTGCCAGCAGCCTGAGGCAGGGCCGGAACACCGGGGAGCTGTTTTTT. V gene TRBV14 combines with J gene TRBJ2-2; maybe TRBD1 (5 bases). This CDR3 region has 16 residues. The germline CDR1 and CDR2 sequences are SGHDN and FVKESK. Trimming left V 4 bases short and J 1 base short, with 13 bases between.